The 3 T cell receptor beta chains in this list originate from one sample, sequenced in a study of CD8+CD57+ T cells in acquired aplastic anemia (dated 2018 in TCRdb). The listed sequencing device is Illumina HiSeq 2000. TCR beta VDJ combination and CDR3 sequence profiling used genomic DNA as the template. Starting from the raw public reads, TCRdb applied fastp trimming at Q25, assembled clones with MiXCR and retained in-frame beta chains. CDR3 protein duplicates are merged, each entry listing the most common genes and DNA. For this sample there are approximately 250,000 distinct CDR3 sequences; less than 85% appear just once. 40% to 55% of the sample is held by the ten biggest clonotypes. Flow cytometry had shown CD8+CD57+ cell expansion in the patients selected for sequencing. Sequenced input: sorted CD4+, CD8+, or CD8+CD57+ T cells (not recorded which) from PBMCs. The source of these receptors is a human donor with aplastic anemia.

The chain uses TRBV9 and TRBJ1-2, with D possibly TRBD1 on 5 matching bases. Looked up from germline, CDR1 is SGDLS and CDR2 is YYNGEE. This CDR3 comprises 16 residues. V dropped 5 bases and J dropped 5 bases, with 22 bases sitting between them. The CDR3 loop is CASRLARDGLVYGYTF. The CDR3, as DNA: TGTGCCAGCAGATTGGCGAGGGACGGTCTCGTATATGGCTACACCTTC.

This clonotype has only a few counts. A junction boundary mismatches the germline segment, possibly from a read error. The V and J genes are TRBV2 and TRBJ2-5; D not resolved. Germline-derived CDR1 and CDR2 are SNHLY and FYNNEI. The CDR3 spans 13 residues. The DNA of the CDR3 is TGTGCAAGCAGCAAAGGGCTGCAAGAGACCCAGTACTTC. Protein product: CASSKGLQETQYF.

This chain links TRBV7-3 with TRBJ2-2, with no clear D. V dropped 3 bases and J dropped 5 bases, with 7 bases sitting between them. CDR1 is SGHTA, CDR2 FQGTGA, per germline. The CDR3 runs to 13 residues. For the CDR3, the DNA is TGTGCCAGCAGCTTGTGGGGAACCGGGGAGCTGTTTTTT. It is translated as CASSLWGTGELFF.